The T cell receptor (beta chain) described here comes from a study of T cell responses to AZD1222 COVID-19 vaccine. Regarding the study as a whole: Baseline antibody screening turned up just a handful of seropositive AZD1222 recipients. Repertoires were obtained only post-peak T cell response. Increased Spike-specific TCR breadth and depth were observed after two AZD1222 doses.

Clones were read by immunoSEQ multiplex PCR, and TCRdb kept only the in-frame ones, dropping some. The sample holds tens of thousands of clones; roughly 87% are singletons and the top ten take approximately 2.5%. In germline, CDR1 is MGHRA, CDR2 YSYEKL. With 8 bases removed from V and 3 bases from J, the gap between germline ends came to 16 bases. The CDR3 is 14 residues long. Details on this clone: Its specificity is unknown.

V usage is TRBV4-1 and J usage is TRBJ1-2, with a possible D match to TRBD1 (5 bases). The TCR sequence derives from an adult who received the AZD1222 COVID-19 vaccine. The specimen comprised peripheral blood, sampled 28 days after the second AZD1222 dose. The CDR3 spells CASARGGTDYGYTF. Here the CDR3 DNA reads TGCGCCAGCGCTAGAGGAGGGACCGACTATGGCTACACCTTC.